One sample yielded the 20 T cell receptor beta chains listed below, sequenced in a study of PD-1 blockade in classical Hodgkin lymphoma. Repertoires were generated with immunoSEQ multiplex PCR, while TCRdb's copy carries only in-frame clones and drops some. Seen here are around 66,000 clones, around 89% observed once, and the top ten hold 15%. Each and every patient relapsed after autologous stem cell transplantation, and patients got differing brentuximab vedotin exposure. Sequencing used peripheral blood mononuclear cells (PBMCs), obtained at baseline. The receptors were gathered from a human donor with classical Hodgkin lymphoma.

In its sample, this clone was seen a few times. The rearrangement links TRBV19 to TRBJ1-1; D remains unclear. CDR3 length: 13 residues. Germline V CDR1 and CDR2: LNHDA, SQIVND (reference sequence). With 7 bases removed from V and 1 base from J, the gap between germline ends came to 10 bases. The DNA of the CDR3 is TGTGCCAGTAATGCAGCCCCGAACACTGAAGCTTTCTTT. It translates to CASNAAPNTEAFF.

The V gene is TRBV30, the J gene TRBJ2-1; maybe TRBD2 (6 bases). Between the trimmed V and J ends, which lost 0 bases and 4 bases, there was a span of 10 bases. The V gene's germline CDR1 is GTSNPN and CDR2 SVGIG (reference sequence). The CDR3 is 14 residues long. The CDR3 protein is CAWSVGGSYNEQFF. Here the CDR3 DNA reads TGTGCCTGGAGTGTGGGGGGTTCGTACAATGAGCAGTTCTTC. The full variable domain, rest sourced from reference TRBV30 and TRBJ2-1, is SQTIHQWPATLVQPVGSPLSLECTVEGTSNPNLYWYRQAAGRGLQLLFYSVGIGQISSEVPQNLSASRPQDRQFILSSKKLLLSDSGFYLCAWSVGGSYNEQFFGPGTRLTVL.

The rearrangement joins TRBV7-3 to TRBJ2-3; 8 positions agree with TRBD2. CDR1 SGHTA and CDR2 FQGTGA come from the germline V gene. This CDR3 comprises 14 residues. V trimming: 2 bases; J trimming: 6 bases; junction bases outside the gene matches: 4. The CDR3 loop reads CASSLAGGTDTQYF. CDR3 sequence (DNA): TGTGCCAGCAGCTTAGCGGGGGGTACGGATACGCAGTATTTT.

The chain joins TRBV25-1 to TRBJ1-2; 7 bases fit TRBD1. The CDR3 length is 14 residues. The V segment lost 1 base and the J segment 6 bases; nucleotides outside the gene matches: 5. Germline V gene sequence: CDR1 MGHDK, CDR2 SYGVNS. CDR3 sequence: CASSEFRDSNGYTF. The CDR3 nucleotides read TGTGCCAGCAGTGAATTTCGGGACAGCAATGGCTACACCTTC.

The chain recombines TRBV12-5 with TRBJ1-4; D unclear. The CDR3 is made up of 11 amino acids. V shed 8 bases and J shed 3 bases, with 4 bases lying between them. Germline-derived CDR1 and CDR2 are LGHNT and FRNRAP. CDR3 in amino acids: CASYANEKLFF. CDR3 coding DNA: TGTGCTAGTTATGCTAATGAAAAACTGTTTTTT.

The J gene is TRBJ1-4, the V gene TRBV6-5; no definite D call. The germline V gene has CDR1 MNHEY and CDR2 SVGAGI. The CDR3 has 10 residues. Deletions cut 10 bases from V and 10 bases from J, with 10 bases between. The CDR3 region has the DNA TGTGCCAACCCCCGGGGAAAACTGTTTTTT. Amino acids: CANPRGKLFF.

The chain combines TRBV6-6 with TRBJ1-1; weak D call: TRBD1 (5 bases). The CDR3 runs to 12 residues. The germline CDR1 and CDR2 sequences are MNHNY and SVGAGI (reference sequence). Trimming took off 2 bases at V and 5 bases at J, with 6 bases between the two ends. This CDR3 is CASSYGGTEAFF. CDR3 nucleotide sequence: TGTGCCAGCAGTTACGGGGGGACTGAAGCTTTCTTT.

The J gene is TRBJ1-2, the V gene TRBV5-1; the D is unclear. CDR3 length: 13 residues. Germline CDR1 reads SGHRS; CDR2 reads YFSETQ. Trimming removed 4 bases at V and 6 bases at J, with 13 bases between. The CDR3 region is CASSPGILNGYTF. CDR3 sequence (DNA): TGCGCCAGCAGCCCCGGTATCCTTAATGGCTACACCTTC.

The V gene is TRBV9, the J gene TRBJ1-2, with unresolved D. This CDR3 region has 13 residues. Trimming took 4 bases from V and 0 from J, leaving 7 bases between them. Germline CDR1 is SGDLS and CDR2 is YYNGEE. The CDR3 DNA reads as TGTGCCAGCAGCTCCGAGGCTAACTATGGCTACACCTTC. It is translated as CASSSEANYGYTF.

This chain connects TRBV6-1 to TRBJ1-5; 7 nucleotides align to TRBD1. V trimming: 6 bases; J trimming: 9 bases; junction bases outside the gene matches: 11. Per germline, CDR1 MNHNS and CDR2 SASEGT. The CDR3 length is 14 residues. CDR3 in DNA: TGTGCCAGCAGCCTGGGACAGTCCGAAGGGCCCCAGCATTTT. It codes for CASSLGQSEGPQHF.

The J gene is TRBJ1-4, the V gene TRBV6-5; D gene unclear. The CDR3 is 14 amino acids. V was cut by 8 bases and J by 5 bases, with 15 bases left in between. The V gene's germline CDR1 is MNHEY and CDR2 SVGAGI. This CDR3 reads CASQPQLGNEKLFF. CDR3 sequence (DNA): TGTGCCAGCCAGCCGCAACTCGGAAATGAAAAACTGTTTTTT.

The V and J genes are TRBV27 and TRBJ1-1; the D is unclear. The V end lost 11 bases, the J end lost 4 bases, and 26 bases lay between the germline ends. Germline V gene lookup returns CDR1 MNHEY and CDR2 SMNVEV (reference sequence). The CDR3 has 16 residues. Here the CDR3 reads CARLLKGHSLLTEAFF. In DNA form, the CDR3 reads TGTGCCCGCCTTCTCAAAGGGCACAGCCTCCTCACTGAAGCTTTCTTT.

The chain uses TRBV19 and TRBJ1-4, with D possibly TRBD1 on 6 matching bases. Trimming took 5 bases from V and 12 from J, leaving 28 bases between them. The CDR3 has 17 residues. The germline V gene has CDR1 LNHDA and CDR2 SQIVND (reference sequence). The CDR3 DNA is TGTGCCAGTAGTGGATCCTTTACCGGGACATCTTGGGGAGAACTGTTTTTT. Amino acids: CASSGSFTGTSWGELFF.

The sample holds one count of this clone. The chain couples TRBV6-6 to TRBJ1-5; D call uncertain. V shed 5 bases and J shed 12 bases, with 14 bases lying between them. CDR1 and CDR2 from the germline V gene are MNHNY and SVGAGI (reference sequence). This CDR3 contains 12 residues. CDR3 loop: CASSAKEGGQHF. The DNA for the CDR3 is TGTGCCAGCAGTGCCAAAGAGGGAGGCCAGCATTTT.

The chain employs TRBV7-8 and TRBJ1-2, with D perhaps matching TRBD1 (5 bases). V dropped 5 bases and J dropped 14 bases, with 21 bases sitting between them. Per germline, CDR1 SGHVS and CDR2 FQNEAQ. The CDR3 consists of 13 residues. The CDR3 is CASSRGEHGGYTF. The CDR3 DNA reads as TGTGCCAGCAGCAGAGGGGAACACGGTGGATATACCTTC.

The chain couples TRBV6-6 to TRBJ1-6; no reliable D call. Trimming stripped 6 bases from V and 3 bases from J, with 15 bases between. The CDR3 totals 16 residues. Germline values: CDR1 MNHNY, CDR2 SVGAGI (reference sequence). CDR3 amino acids: CASRLGEEFYNSPLHF. CDR3 in DNA: TGTGCCAGCAGACTCGGGGAGGAATTCTATAATTCACCCCTCCACTTT.

The rearrangement links TRBV7-9 to TRBJ1-2; TRBD1 is a possible D gene (5 bases). This CDR3 region has 14 residues. Germline V gives CDR1 SEHNR, CDR2 FQNEAQ (reference sequence). The V and J ends lost 0 bases and 0 bases respectively, with 5 bases between them. CDR3 nucleotides: TGTGCCAGCAGCTTAGCAGGGGCTAACTATGGCTACACCTTC. It translates to CASSLAGANYGYTF.

The chain has TRBV6-5 and TRBJ1-5; no clear D gene. The CDR3 has 15 amino acids. Germline V gene lookup returns CDR1 MNHEY and CDR2 SVGAGI. V was shortened by 5 bases and J by 1 base, with 12 bases between the two germline ends. CDR3 sequence reads: CASSPRRGSNQPQHF. CDR3 in DNA: TGTGCCAGCAGTCCCCGGCGCGGCAGCAATCAGCCCCAGCATTTT.

This chain connects TRBV27 to TRBJ1-6; D unresolved. The CDR3 contains 13 residues. Germline CDR1 and CDR2: MNHEY and SMNVEV (reference sequence). The ends were cut back, 4 bases at V and 6 bases at J, with 7 bases in the middle. CDR3 protein: CASSSGRNSPLHF. The CDR3 DNA reads as TGTGCCAGCAGTTCAGGCCGTAATTCACCCCTCCACTTT.

This chain links TRBV30 with TRBJ1-4; a weak D match, TRBD1 (6 bases). The CDR3 is made up of 11 amino acids. With 4 bases removed from V and 7 bases from J, the gap between germline ends came to 7 bases. Germline V lookup: CDR1 GTSNPN, CDR2 SVGIG (reference sequence). CDR3 DNA sequence: TGTGCCTGGATGGGGGCTGAAAAACTGTTTTTT. This encodes CAWMGAEKLFF.